These T cell receptor beta chains were read from a single sample in a study of CD8 T cells in ankylosing spondylitis. One entry per CDR3 protein results from TCRdb running MiXCR on the 5' RACE reads. The sample carries hundreds of thousands of distinct CDR3 sequences, approximately 20% recorded once. Sequencing input: blood, either unsorted or a sorted T cell fraction (not recorded which). These receptors were obtained from a male donor with ankylosing spondylitis. CDR3s include the opening cysteine and the closing phenylalanine or tryptophan. Fields, in order: CDR3 protein, CDR3 DNA, clone size, J gene, CDR3 length, V gene, D gene. A D gene is named only where the DNA matches it firmly. Some rows have no size entry. The others give once, few or many, or a class for an expanded clone.

CDR3 protein: CASSLHLGTDTLWGYTF
CDR3 DNA: TGTGCCAGCAGCCTTCACTTGGGGACAGATACTTTATGGGGCTACACCTTC
clone size: .
J gene: TRBJ1-2
CDR3 length: 17
V gene: TRBV11-2
D gene: TRBD1

CDR3 protein: CASSQPGLADTGELFF
CDR3 DNA: TGTGCCAGCAGCCAACCGGGACTAGCAGACACCGGGGAGCTGTTTTTT
clone size: few
J gene: TRBJ2-2
CDR3 length: 16
V gene: TRBV4-2
D gene: TRBD2

CDR3 protein: CASRDFRKAYNEQFF
CDR3 DNA: TGTGCCAGCCGGGACTTCCGAAAGGCGTACAATGAGCAGTTCTTC
clone size: .
J gene: TRBJ2-1
CDR3 length: 15
V gene: TRBV12-3/TRBV12-4
D gene: .

CDR3 protein: CASSGKGRGSYNEQFF
CDR3 DNA: TGTGCCAGCAGTGGGAAGGGGAGAGGTTCCTACAATGAGCAGTTCTTC
clone size: few
J gene: TRBJ2-1
CDR3 length: 16
V gene: TRBV2
D gene: .

CDR3 protein: CASSSPVVADTSFTDTQYF
CDR3 DNA: TGTGCCAGCAGCTCTCCCGTGGTAGCGGATACCTCCTTCACAGATACGCAGTATTTT
clone size: .
J gene: TRBJ2-3
CDR3 length: 19
V gene: TRBV11-2
D gene: .

CDR3 protein: CASSPASEGNYEQYF
CDR3 DNA: TGTGCCAGCAGCCCCGCTAGCGAAGGTAACTACGAGCAGTACTTC
clone size: few
J gene: TRBJ2-7
CDR3 length: 15
V gene: TRBV9
D gene: .

CDR3 protein: CASSLTSLTGARYNEQFF
CDR3 DNA: TGTGCCAGCAGCTTAACTTCCCTTACGGGGGCTAGATACAATGAGCAGTTCTTC
clone size: .
J gene: TRBJ2-1
CDR3 length: 18
V gene: TRBV7-3
D gene: .

CDR3 protein: CASRETVGGPEAFF
CDR3 DNA: TGTGCCAGCAGAGAGACAGTAGGTGGGCCTGAAGCTTTCTTT
clone size: few
J gene: TRBJ1-1
CDR3 length: 14
V gene: TRBV6-4
D gene: .

CDR3 protein: CATSDAGDRGSEAFF
CDR3 DNA: TGTGCCACCAGTGATGCAGGGGACAGGGGGTCTGAAGCTTTCTTT
clone size: few
J gene: TRBJ1-1
CDR3 length: 15
V gene: TRBV24-1
D gene: TRBD1

CDR3 protein: CASSQGGQGWNQPQHF
CDR3 DNA: TGCGCCAGCAGCCAAGGGGGACAGGGTTGGAATCAGCCCCAGCATTTT
clone size: many
J gene: TRBJ1-5
CDR3 length: 16
V gene: TRBV4-1
D gene: TRBD1